This T cell receptor beta chain was observed in a study of blood T cell repertoires in COVID-19. Overall study: Italy, Spain and the United States were the sources of the convalescent and acute COVID-19 samples.

The method was immunoSEQ multiplex PCR; TCRdb's version includes in-frame clones alone and lacks a portion of them. The data contain 200,000 to 250,000 clones, almost 90% of them singletons. Those enrolled, adults aged about 18 to 95 years, came from 20 to 25 US areas. Each participant's cohort was designated according to participant-reported clinical history. Exposed volunteers were people who met a COVID-19 case within 2 weeks before study entry. This CDR3 is 13 amino acids long. The V end lost 6 bases, the J end lost 2 bases, and 10 bases lay between the germline ends. From germline, CDR1 is LNHDA and CDR2 SQIVND (reference sequence).

This TCR came from a young man who had been exposed to COVID-19. J is TRBJ1-1 and V is TRBV19; D gene unclear. Sequenced: PBMCs or T cells enriched from blood (not recorded which). CDR3 residues: CASSRERNTEAFF. The DNA for the CDR3 is TGTGCCAGTAGCCGTGAGAGAAACACTGAAGCTTTCTTT. Full variable domain (outside the CDR3, taken from reference TRBV19 and TRBJ1-1): DGGITQSPKYLFRKEGQNVTLSCEQNLNHDAMYWYRQDPGQGLRLIYYSQIVNDFQKGDIAEGYSVSREKKESFPLTVTSAQKNPTAFYLCASSRERNTEAFFGQGTRLTVV.